This is a list of T cell receptor beta chains from one sample in a study of human T cells and chemical hapten exposure. One entry per CDR3 protein, called by TCRdb with MiXCR from the RACE reads. The table lists tens of thousands of distinct CDR3 sequences, around 10% of them singletons. The source material was whole blood, sampled in connection with sensitization to the hapten diphenylcyclopropenone (DPC). These receptors were obtained from a woman between 45 and 65 years old with alopecia areata. Some clones in this sample may be carry-over from other donors' samples. CDR3s include the opening cysteine and the closing phenylalanine or tryptophan. Each record gives: D gene, V gene, clone size, J gene, CDR3 protein, CDR3 DNA. D genes are given only for firm matches. For some rows the clone size is stated as once, few or many, or as a class when expanded; others skip it.

-	TRBV19	many	TRBJ1-2	CASSVGRAGYTF	TGTGCCAGTAGTGTAGGTCGGGCTGGCTACACCTTC
-	TRBV9	many	TRBJ1-5	CASSARDSNQPQHF	TGTGCCAGCAGCGCACGGGACAGCAATCAGCCCCAGCATTTT
TRBD1	TRBV6-2/TRBV6-3	many	TRBJ1-1	CASSYSYRGTQAFF	TGTGCCAGCAGTTACTCTTACAGGGGCACTCAAGCTTTCTTT
-	TRBV21-1	-	TRBJ2-7	CASSKAHSSVGTYEQYF	TGTGCCAGCAGCAAAGCGCATTCGAGCGTAGGAACCTACGAGCAGTACTTC
-	TRBV11-3	few	TRBJ2-1	CASSLTGGPYNEQFF	TGTGCCAGCAGCTTAACGGGGGGCCCCTACAATGAGCAGTTCTTC
TRBD1	TRBV28	few	TRBJ2-6	CASTQMGSGTGSGANVLTF	TGTGCCAGCACCCAAATGGGATCCGGGACAGGGTCTGGGGCCAACGTCCTGACTTTC
-	TRBV28	-	TRBJ1-2	CATAPEGPNYGYTF	TGTGCCACCGCCCCCGAAGGACCTAACTATGGCTACACCTTC
-	TRBV5-4	-	TRBJ1-2	CASSLGQTVYGYTF	TGTGCCAGCAGCTTGGGACAGACCGTCTATGGCTACACCTTC
-	TRBV6-6	many	TRBJ2-5	CASLPMTSRQETQYF	TGTGCCAGCCTGCCTATGACTAGTCGGCAAGAGACCCAGTACTTC
TRBD1	TRBV6-1	few	TRBJ1-2	CASSEGQGGGPYGYTF	TGTGCCAGCAGTGAGGGACAGGGGGGTGGTCCCTATGGCTACACCTTC
-	TRBV7-2	many	TRBJ2-7	CASSLGSARAYEQYF	TGTGCCAGCAGCTTAGGATCCGCGAGGGCCTACGAGCAGTACTTC
-	TRBV27	-	TRBJ1-5	CASSPIGGPQHF	TGTGCCAGCAGTCCCATAGGAGGCCCCCAGCATTTT
-	TRBV18	many	TRBJ2-7	CASSPSGFGNEQYF	TGTGCCAGCTCACCTAGTGGCTTCGGGAACGAGCAGTACTTC
-	TRBV29-1	many	TRBJ2-2	CSVDKSTGELFF	TGCAGCGTTGATAAGTCCACCGGGGAGCTGTTTTTT
TRBD2	TRBV5-1	-	TRBJ2-5	CASSRVGTSEETQYF	TGCGCCAGCTCGCGGGTAGGGACTAGCGAAGAGACCCAGTACTTC
-	TRBV12-5	-	TRBJ1-1	CASGLDRPNADAFF	TGTGCTAGTGGGTTAGACAGGCCGAATGCTGATGCTTTCTTT
TRBD1	TRBV12-3/TRBV12-4	many	TRBJ2-5	CASSLAGTGQETQYF	TGTGCCAGCAGTTTGGCGGGGACAGGGCAAGAGACCCAGTACTTC
-	TRBV7-2	few	TRBJ1-6	CASRQSSYNSPLHF	TGTGCCAGCCGACAGAGCTCCTATAATTCACCCCTCCACTTT
-	TRBV14	-	TRBJ1-4	CASSLHRKGYEKLFF	TGTGCCAGCAGCCTCCACCGGAAAGGATATGAAAAACTGTTTTTT
TRBD2	TRBV4-2	many	TRBJ2-1	CASRGGGGGAVYNEQFF	TGTGCCAGCAGAGGAGGTGGCGGGGGGGCGGTCTACAATGAGCAGTTCTTC
-	TRBV9	few	TRBJ2-1	CASSPVGGPNNEQFF	TGTGCCAGCAGCCCCGTGGGGGGGCCTAACAATGAGCAGTTCTTC
-	TRBV7-6	-	TRBJ1-5	CASSLGPGSNQPQHF	TGTGCCAGCAGCTTAGGCCCGGGGAGCAATCAGCCCCAGCATTTT
-	TRBV7-2	-	TRBJ1-4	CASSFSNEKLFF	TGTGCCAGCAGCTTTTCTAATGAAAAACTGTTTTTT
-	TRBV2	many	TRBJ2-3	CASRKELLAADTQYF	TGTGCCAGCAGGAAAGAGTTACTAGCCGCAGATACGCAGTATTTT
TRBD1	TRBV5-6	many	TRBJ2-3	CASSLFGQGIDTQYF	TGTGCCAGCAGCTTGTTTGGACAGGGAATAGATACGCAGTATTTT
-	TRBV7-3	many	TRBJ1-2	CASSLNANYGYTF	TGTGCCAGCAGCTTAAATGCCAACTATGGCTACACCTTC
-	TRBV4-2	-	TRBJ1-5	CASSQEAGQAQPQHF	TGTGCCAGCAGCCAAGAGGCCGGGCAGGCTCAGCCCCAGCATTTT
TRBD2	TRBV20-1	few	TRBJ2-7	CSARVHGGEQYF	TGCAGTGCTAGAGTCCACGGGGGGGAGCAGTACTTC
-	TRBV7-2	many	TRBJ1-2	CASSLYTYGYTF	TGTGCCAGCAGCCTGTATACCTATGGCTACACCTTC
-	TRBV7-9	-	TRBJ1-1	CATKENTEAFF	TGTGCCACAAAAGAGAACACTGAAGCTTTCTTT
TRBD2	TRBV9	few	TRBJ2-2	CASSVGNGRGNTGELFF	TGTGCCAGCAGCGTAGGGAACGGGAGGGGAAACACCGGGGAGCTGTTTTTT
-	TRBV7-2	few	TRBJ1-5	CASTIGGGPQHF	TGTGCCAGCACCATTGGAGGTGGGCCCCAGCATTTT
TRBD1	TRBV20-1	few	TRBJ2-1	CSASGQGATNEQFF	TGCAGTGCTAGCGGACAGGGGGCAACGAATGAGCAGTTCTTC
TRBD2	TRBV27	-	TRBJ2-3	CASRGAGASTDTQYF	TGTGCCAGCAGGGGAGCGGGGGCTAGTACAGATACGCAGTATTTT
-	TRBV20-1	-	TRBJ1-1	CSAQGHDMNTEAFF	TGCAGTGCCCAGGGCCACGACATGAACACTGAAGCTTTCTTT
-	TRBV7-9	many	TRBJ2-3	CASSLLMGDTQYF	TGTGCCAGCAGCTTATTAATGGGGGATACGCAGTATTTT
-	TRBV7-9	few	TRBJ1-1	CASSLAPRAFF	TGTGCCAGCAGCTTAGCCCCTCGGGCTTTCTTT
-	TRBV6-1	-	TRBJ1-1	CASRQGSFTEAFF	TGTGCCAGCAGACAGGGTTCGTTCACTGAAGCTTTCTTT
-	TRBV6-2/TRBV6-3	-	TRBJ2-1	CASSAPGHNEQFF	TGTGCCAGCAGTGCCCCCGGCCACAATGAGCAGTTCTTC
TRBD1	TRBV12-3/TRBV12-4	many	TRBJ1-1	CASSPWDRTNTEAFF	TGTGCCAGCAGTCCCTGGGACAGAACGAACACTGAAGCTTTCTTT
-	TRBV7-9	-	TRBJ1-3	CATRHLSGNTIYF	TGTGCCACAAGACATCTTTCTGGAAACACCATATATTTT
TRBD1	TRBV29-1	-	TRBJ2-2	CSVPRGLDTGELFF	TGCAGCGTTCCCAGGGGGCTGGACACCGGGGAGCTGTTTTTT
-	TRBV4-2	few	TRBJ1-4	CASSQGGQSNEKLFF	TGTGCCAGCAGCCAAGGAGGACAGAGTAATGAAAAACTGTTTTTT
-	TRBV2	-	TRBJ1-3	CASNRAGNTIYF	TGTGCCAGCAACAGGGCTGGAAACACCATATATTTT
-	TRBV7-3	many	TRBJ2-2	CASSIARGNTGELFF	TGTGCCAGCAGCATAGCCAGGGGCAACACCGGGGAGCTGTTTTTT
-	TRBV7-2	few	TRBJ2-7	CASSLDPGYEQYF	TGTGCCAGCAGCTTAGATCCGGGTTACGAGCAGTACTTC